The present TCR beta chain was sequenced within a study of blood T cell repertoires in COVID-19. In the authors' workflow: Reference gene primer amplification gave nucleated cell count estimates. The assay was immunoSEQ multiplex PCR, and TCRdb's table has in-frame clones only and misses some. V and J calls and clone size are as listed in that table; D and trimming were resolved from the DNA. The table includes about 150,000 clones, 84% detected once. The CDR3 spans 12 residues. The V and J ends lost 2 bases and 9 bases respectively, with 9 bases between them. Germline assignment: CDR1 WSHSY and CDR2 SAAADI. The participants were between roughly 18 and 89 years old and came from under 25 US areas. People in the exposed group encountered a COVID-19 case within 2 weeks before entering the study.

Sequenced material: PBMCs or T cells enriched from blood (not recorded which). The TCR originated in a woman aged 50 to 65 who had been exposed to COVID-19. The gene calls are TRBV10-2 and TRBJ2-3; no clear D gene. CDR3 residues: CASSEKTGTQYF. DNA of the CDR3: TGCGCCAGCAGTGAGAAAACCGGGACGCAGTATTTT.